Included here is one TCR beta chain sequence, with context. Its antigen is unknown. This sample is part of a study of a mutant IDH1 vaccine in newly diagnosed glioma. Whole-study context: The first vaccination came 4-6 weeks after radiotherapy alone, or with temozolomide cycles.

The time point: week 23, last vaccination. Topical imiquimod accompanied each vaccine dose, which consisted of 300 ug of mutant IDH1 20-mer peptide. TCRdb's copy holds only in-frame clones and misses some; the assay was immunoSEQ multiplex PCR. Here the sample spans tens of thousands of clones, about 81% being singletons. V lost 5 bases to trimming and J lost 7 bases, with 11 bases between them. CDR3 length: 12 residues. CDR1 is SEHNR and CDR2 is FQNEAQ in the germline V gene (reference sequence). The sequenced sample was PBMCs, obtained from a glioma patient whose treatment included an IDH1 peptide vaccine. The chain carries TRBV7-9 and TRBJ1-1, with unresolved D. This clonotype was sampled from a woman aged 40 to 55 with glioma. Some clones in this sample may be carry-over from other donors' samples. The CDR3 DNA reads TGTGCCAGCAGCCCGATGGGGTTTGAAGCTTTCTTT. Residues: CASSPMGFEAFF.